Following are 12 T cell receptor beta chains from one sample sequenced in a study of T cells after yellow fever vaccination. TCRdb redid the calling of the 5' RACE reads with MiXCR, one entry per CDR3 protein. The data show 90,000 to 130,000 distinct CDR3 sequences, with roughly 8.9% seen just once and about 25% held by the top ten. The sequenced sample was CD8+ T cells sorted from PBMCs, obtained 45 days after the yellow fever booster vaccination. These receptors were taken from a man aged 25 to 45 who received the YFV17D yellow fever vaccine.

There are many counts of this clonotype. In DNA form, the CDR3 reads TGCAGTGCTAGATCACTCACTAGGGGTGAGCAGTTCTTC. Translated: CSARSLTRGEQFF. This sequence joins TRBV20-1 and TRBJ2-1; tentatively, D is TRBD1 or TRBD2 (5 bases each). Germline-derived CDR1 and CDR2 are DFQATT and SNEGSKA (reference sequence). The CDR3 has 13 amino acids. V was cut by 2 bases and J by 9 bases, with 14 bases left in between.

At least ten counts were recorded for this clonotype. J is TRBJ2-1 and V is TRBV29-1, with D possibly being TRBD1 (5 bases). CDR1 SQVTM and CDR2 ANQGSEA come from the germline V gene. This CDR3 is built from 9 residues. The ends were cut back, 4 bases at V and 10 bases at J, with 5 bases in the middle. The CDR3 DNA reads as TGCAGCGTTGGACAGGAGCAGTTCTTC. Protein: CSVGQEQFF.

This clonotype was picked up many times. CDR3 sequence reads: CSAPQLRGTNIQYF. The CDR3 region has the DNA TGCAGTGCTCCTCAATTGCGGGGGACAAACATTCAGTACTTC. The V and J genes are TRBV20-1 and TRBJ2-4; 7 bases align to TRBD2. The CDR3 has 14 residues. In germline, CDR1 is DFQATT, CDR2 SNEGSKA (reference sequence). Trimming at V came to 5 bases and at J to 6 bases, leaving 10 bases not matched to a gene.

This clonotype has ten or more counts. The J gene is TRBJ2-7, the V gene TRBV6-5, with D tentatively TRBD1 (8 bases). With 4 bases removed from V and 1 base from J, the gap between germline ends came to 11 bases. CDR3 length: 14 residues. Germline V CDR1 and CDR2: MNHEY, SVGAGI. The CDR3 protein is CASSLQGGSYEQYF. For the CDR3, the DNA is TGTGCCAGCAGTTTACAGGGGGGGTCCTACGAGCAGTACTTC.

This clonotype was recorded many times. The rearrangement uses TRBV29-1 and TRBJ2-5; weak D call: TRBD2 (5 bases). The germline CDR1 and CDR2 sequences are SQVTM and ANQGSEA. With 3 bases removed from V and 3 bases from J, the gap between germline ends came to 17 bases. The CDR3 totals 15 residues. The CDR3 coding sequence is TGCAGCGTTGACGAGGACTCCACTGGCGAAGAGACCCAGTACTTC. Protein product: CSVDEDSTGEETQYF. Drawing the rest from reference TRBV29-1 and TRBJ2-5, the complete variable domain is SAVISQKPSRDICQRGTSLTIQCQVDSQVTMMFWYRQQPGQSLTLIATANQGSEATYESGFVIDKFPISRPNLTFSTLTVSNMSPEDSSIYLCSVDEDSTGEETQYFGPGTRLLVL.

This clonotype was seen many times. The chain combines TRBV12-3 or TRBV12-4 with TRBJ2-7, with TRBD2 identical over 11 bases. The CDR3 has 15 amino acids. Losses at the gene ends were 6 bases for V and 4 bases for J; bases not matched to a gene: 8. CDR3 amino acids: CASSPTSGSQYEQYF. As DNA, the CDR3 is TGTGCCAGCAGCCCCACTAGCGGGAGTCAGTACGAGCAGTACTTC.

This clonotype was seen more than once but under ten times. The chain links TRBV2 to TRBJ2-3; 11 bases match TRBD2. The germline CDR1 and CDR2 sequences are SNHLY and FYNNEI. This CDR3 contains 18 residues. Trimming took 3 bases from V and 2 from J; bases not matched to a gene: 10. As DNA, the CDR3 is TGTGCCAGCAGTGATCTCCTAGCGGGAGGCCATAACACAGATACGCAGTATTTT. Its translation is CASSDLLAGGHNTDTQYF.

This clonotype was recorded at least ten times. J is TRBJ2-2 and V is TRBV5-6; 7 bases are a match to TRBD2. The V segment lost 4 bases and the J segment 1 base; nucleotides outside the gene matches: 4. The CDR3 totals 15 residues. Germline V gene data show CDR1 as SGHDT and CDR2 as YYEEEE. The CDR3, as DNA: TGTGCCAGCAGCCGACTAGCTTTGAACACCGGGGAGCTGTTTTTT. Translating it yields CASSRLALNTGELFF.

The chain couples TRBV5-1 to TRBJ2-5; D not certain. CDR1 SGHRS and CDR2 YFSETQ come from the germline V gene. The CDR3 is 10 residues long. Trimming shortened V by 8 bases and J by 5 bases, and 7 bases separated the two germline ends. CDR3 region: CASLGETQYF. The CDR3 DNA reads TGCGCCAGTTTAGGGGAGACCCAGTACTTC.

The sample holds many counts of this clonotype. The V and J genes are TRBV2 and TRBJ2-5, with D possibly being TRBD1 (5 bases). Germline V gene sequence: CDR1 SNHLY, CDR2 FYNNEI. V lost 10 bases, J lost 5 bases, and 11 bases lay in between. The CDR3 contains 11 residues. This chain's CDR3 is CANLRVETQYF. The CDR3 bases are TGTGCCAACCTCAGGGTTGAGACCCAGTACTTC.

CDR3 in amino acids: CASSSLTYTNEKLFF. CDR3 bases: TGTGCCAGCTCGTCCCTTACGTACACTAATGAAAAACTGTTTTTT. This sequence joins TRBV2 and TRBJ1-4, with D uncertain. Deletions cut 8 bases from V and 2 bases from J, with 15 bases between. CDR1 SNHLY and CDR2 FYNNEI come from the germline V gene. The CDR3 runs 15 residues.

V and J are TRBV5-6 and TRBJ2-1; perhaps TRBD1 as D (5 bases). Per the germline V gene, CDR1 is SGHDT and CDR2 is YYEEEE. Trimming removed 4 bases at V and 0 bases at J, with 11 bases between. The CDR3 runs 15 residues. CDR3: CASSQGVLSYNEQFF. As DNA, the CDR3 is TGTGCCAGCAGCCAAGGGGTCCTCTCCTACAATGAGCAGTTCTTC.